The clone carrying this T cell receptor beta chain was seen more than once but under ten times. What it binds is unknown. The data stem from a study of T-cell memory formation after mild COVID-19. Study-wide background: The study found TCR clusters largely donor specific. Regarding the study as a whole: In pre-infection memory, a portion of responding clones appeared, which suggested that cross-reactive memory joined. Contracting clones, day 15 to 85, had balanced CD4/CD8, and later expanders favored CD4+.

Germline assignment: CDR1 KGHDR and CDR2 SFDVKD. The CDR3 is 16 residues long. V was trimmed by 1 base and J by 0 bases, leaving 8 bases between them. Via MiXCR, TCRdb re-called the 5' RACE reads, giving one row per CDR3 protein. The sample holds roughly 400,000 distinct CDR3 sequences, roughly a quarter seen once. The chain uses TRBV24-1 and TRBJ2-2; the D gene is possibly TRBD2 (6 bases). The sequencing input was PBMCs or a T cell subset sorted from them (not recorded which). The sequence was obtained from an adult woman who had mild COVID-19 (a few samples of this study predate the infection). Cell type and time point are not known. DNA of the CDR3: TGTGCCACCAGTGATTTTACGGGAGCGAACACCGGGGAGCTGTTTTTT. This gives the protein CATSDFTGANTGELFF.